This TCR beta chain stems from a study of molecular identifiers for immune sequencing clone quantification. Study-wide context: Five aliquots were made in replicates from the RNA of 20,000 or 100,000 naive CD8 cells, and four were sequenced.

CDR3 size: 15 residues. Looked up from germline, CDR1 is MNHEY and CDR2 is SVGAGI. V was cut by 4 bases and J by 0 bases, with 11 bases left in between. Notes on this clonotype: Its specificity is unknown.

Study-level points and caveats: Barcode-sharing identical TCR molecules could underestimate highly expanded clone sizes.

Sorted naive CD8 T cells, 20,000 to 1,000,000, were sequenced from 10%, 30% or 50% RNA. Each CDR3 protein gets one entry after TCRdb re-called the PCR reads with MiXCR. The data show more than 550,000 distinct CDR3 sequences, less than 30% seen once. Sample: naive CD8+ T cells from blood, with Jurkat cell RNA spiked in. Subset denoted: FACS-sorted CD8+CD4-CCR7+CD45RA+ naive T cells. This chain joins TRBV6-5 and TRBJ2-3, with D uncertain. The source is a human donor in good health. Some libraries in this study had Jurkat cell RNA spiked in. CDR3 in amino acids: CASSSLAPSTDTQYF. The CDR3 DNA reads as TGTGCCAGCAGTTCCCTGGCCCCTAGCACAGATACGCAGTATTTT.